This TCR beta chain came from a study of T cell repertoires in cytomegalovirus infection. In the study overall: Indicated by public TCR beta signatures were CMV infection and matching HLA type.

Study-wide results and limits: Cumulative public TCR beta family frequency identified carriers of CMV plus the relevant HLA. The response measured ex vivo was dominated by TCR beta clonotypes (HLA-C-restricted and CMV-specific).

Germline V gene data show CDR1 as SGHDT and CDR2 as YYEEEE. CDR3 length equals 14 residues. V lost 2 bases to trimming and J lost 4 bases, with 12 bases between them. As concerns this clonotype: The antigen is undetermined.

In TCRdb, the reads were re-called with MiXCR into one record per CDR3 protein. Of around 310,000 distinct CDR3 sequences in the sample, about 28% were seen once. V and J are TRBV5-6 and TRBJ1-2, with D perhaps TRBD1 (6 bases). The clonotype was recovered from a human donor in good health (CMV status not recorded). Some clones in this sample may be carry-over from other donors' samples. Sequencing was performed on cultured PBMCs, taken from culture after CMV antigen stimulation. The CDR3 nucleotides are TGTGCCAGCAGCTTTACAGGGATCTCCTATGGCTACACCTTC. Its translation is CASSFTGISYGYTF.